This TCR beta chain derives from a study of response to subunit inactivated influenza vaccine. V lost 3 bases and J lost 0, with 10 bases in between. CDR1 SGHVS and CDR2 FQNEAQ come from the germline V gene. CDR3 length: 15 residues. This clonotype was counted ten times or more. TCRdb reprocessed the RT-PCR reads with MiXCR, giving one entry per CDR3 protein. This table holds 650,000 to 700,000 distinct CDR3 sequences, around 16% found once. The chain recombines TRBV7-8 with TRBJ2-3; D call uncertain. The starting material was PBMCs from blood, obtained roughly 12 days after vaccination. This TCR came from a man between 50 and 59 years old who received an inactivated influenza vaccine. In DNA, the CDR3 is TGTGCCAGCAGCTTTTTAGGTGTTAGCACAGATACGCAGTATTTT. It is translated as CASSFLGVSTDTQYF.